This T cell receptor (beta chain) is from a study of T cells and Merkel cell carcinoma outcomes. Notes on the study in general: In Merkel cell carcinoma, repertoire and T-cell density reportedly predicted outcomes.

On this clone: Antigen specificity is unknown.

Germline-derived CDR1 and CDR2 are MNHEY and SMNVEV (reference sequence). With 7 bases removed from V and 1 base from J, the gap between germline ends came to 15 bases. The CDR3 is 15 residues long. TCRdb's copy holds only in-frame clones and misses some; the assay was immunoSEQ multiplex PCR. The sample comprises about 6,400 clones, roughly 77% of which are singletons, and over 12% rests with the top ten. The gene calls are TRBV27 and TRBJ2-3; the D gene is possibly TRBD1 (5 bases). This clonotype was obtained from a human donor with Merkel cell carcinoma. Some clones in this sample may be carry-over from other donors' samples. The source material was tumor tissue from Merkel cell carcinoma. In nucleotides, the CDR3 is TGTGCCAGCACCCTAGGTGGGGCTCGCACAGATACGCAGTATTTT. Amino acid sequence: CASTLGGARTDTQYF.